These T cell receptor beta chains were read from a single sample in a study of human T cells and chemical hapten exposure. TCRdb processed the RACE reads anew with MiXCR; each CDR3 protein has one entry. In the table there are nearly 350,000 distinct CDR3 sequences, under 9% of which are singletons. The sequencing used whole blood, collected in connection with sensitization to the hapten diphenylcyclopropenone (DPC). The receptor set was obtained from a woman under 30 with alopecia areata. Some clones in this sample may be carry-over from other donors' samples. Each CDR3 is given with its conserved first and last residue. The D gene is left open where the match is weak. Not every row has a clone size; where given, it reads once, few, many or a size class.

NA	TRBV6-2/TRBV6-3	TRBJ1-4	many	TGTGCCAGCAGTTACGGTGGGACTTATGAAAAACTGTTTTTT	CASSYGGTYEKLFF
TRBD1	TRBV6-2/TRBV6-3	TRBJ2-5	NA	TGTGCCAGCAGTCCCCGGACAGGGGACTACCAAGAGACCCAGTACTTC	CASSPRTGDYQETQYF
NA	TRBV10-3	TRBJ2-3	few	TGTGCCGGGGCGGACACAGATACGCAGTATTTT	CAGADTDTQYF
NA	TRBV28	TRBJ1-4	many	TGTGCCAGCATTGGGGGGGATACGGGGTATAATGAAAAACTGTTTTTT	CASIGGDTGYNEKLFF
NA	TRBV20-1	TRBJ1-5	few	TGCAGTGCTAGAGAATCCAATCAGCCCCAGCATTTT	CSARESNQPQHF
NA	TRBV7-2	TRBJ1-5	many	TGTGCCAGCAGCTTAGAAGGGGTGAGGGATCAGCCCCAGCATTTT	CASSLEGVRDQPQHF
TRBD1	TRBV3-1	TRBJ1-2	NA	TGTGCCAGCAGCCATCGAGGACAGGAAAGTATCTATGGCTACACCTTC	CASSHRGQESIYGYTF
TRBD1	TRBV4-3	TRBJ2-7	NA	TGCGCCAGCAGCCAAAGACAGGGGGCAGGGTACGAGCAGTACTTC	CASSQRQGAGYEQYF
TRBD1	TRBV7-2	TRBJ1-1	few	TGTGCCAGCAGCTTAGAGGGACAGGGGGCAGGTACTGAAGCTTTCTTT	CASSLEGQGAGTEAFF
NA	TRBV3-1	TRBJ2-7	NA	TGTGCCAGCAGCCAAGAAAAAGGGTTCGGCGAGCAGTACTTC	CASSQEKGFGEQYF
NA	TRBV12-3/TRBV12-4	TRBJ1-3	few	TGTGCCAGCAGTTTAGTGGGAAGTCCTGGAAACACCATATATTTT	CASSLVGSPGNTIYF
NA	TRBV7-6	TRBJ2-3	many	TGTGCCAGCTCCTTTTATGCTAGCACAGATACGCAGTATTTT	CASSFYASTDTQYF
NA	TRBV3-1	TRBJ1-2	many	TGTGCCAGCAGCCAATCAACGGGAGTTGGCTATGGCTACACCTTC	CASSQSTGVGYGYTF
NA	TRBV18	TRBJ1-2	NA	TGTGCCAGCTCACCACTCCCACGACAGTCGAACTATGGCTACACCTTC	CASSPLPRQSNYGYTF
NA	TRBV27	TRBJ2-7	many	TGTGCCAGCAAGATTCTGCAGGGGCCCGCTAAGGGGGAGCAGTACTTC	CASKILQGPAKGEQYF
NA	TRBV6-2/TRBV6-3	TRBJ2-5	few	TGTGCCAGCACCCGACGAGGGATCGAGACCCAGTACTTC	CASTRRGIETQYF
NA	TRBV7-8	TRBJ2-3	NA	TGTGCCAGCAGCTTAGGCCCGGACGGATCTAGCACAGATACGCAGTATTTT	CASSLGPDGSSTDTQYF
NA	TRBV5-1	TRBJ1-1	NA	TGCGCCAGCCGCCAGTCGACAGCGAACACTGAAGCTTTCTTT	CASRQSTANTEAFF
TRBD1	TRBV6-5	TRBJ1-6	few	TGTGCCAGCAGTTACGGGGGACAGACTCCTTCACCCCTCCACTTT	CASSYGGQTPSPLHF
TRBD2	TRBV29-1	TRBJ2-2	few	TGCAGCGTTCTACTAGCGGGGGAGTTATTTAACACCGGGGAGCTGTTTTTT	CSVLLAGELFNTGELFF
TRBD1	TRBV7-9	TRBJ2-1	NA	TGTGCCAGCAGTCTAGTGCCCTTAACCCGGGACAGGGGCCAGTTCTTC	CASSLVPLTRDRGQFF
NA	TRBV6-2/TRBV6-3	TRBJ2-2	many	TGTGCCAGCAGGCCCTACAGGGATGGCACCGGGGAGCTGTTTTTT	CASRPYRDGTGELFF
NA	TRBV5-6	TRBJ1-2	many	TGTGCCAGCAGCTTGCGGACAGCCGACCTGATATTCTATGGCTACACCTTC	CASSLRTADLIFYGYTF
NA	TRBV2	TRBJ1-1	NA	TGTGCCAGCAGTGTAGGGAACACTGAAGCTTTCTTT	CASSVGNTEAFF
NA	TRBV12-3/TRBV12-4	TRBJ2-3	few	TGTGCCAGCAGTTTACCCCCAGGGGTCACAGATACGCAGTATTTT	CASSLPPGVTDTQYF
NA	TRBV12-3/TRBV12-4	TRBJ1-5	many	TGTGCCAGCAGTTGGGGTTCAGGGCTTCAGCCCCAGCATTTT	CASSWGSGLQPQHF
TRBD1	TRBV4-2	TRBJ1-2	many	TGTGCCAGCAGCCAAGAGGGACAGGGAAGTTTAGACTATGGCTACACCTTC	CASSQEGQGSLDYGYTF
NA	TRBV20-1	TRBJ2-3	NA	TGCAGTGCTAGAGCTGCCGGCGGCCCAGATACGCAGTATTTT	CSARAAGGPDTQYF
NA	TRBV6-2/TRBV6-3	TRBJ1-1	NA	TGTGCCAGCACCGATATGAACACTGAAGCTTTCTTT	CASTDMNTEAFF
NA	TRBV6-2/TRBV6-3	TRBJ1-4	NA	TGTGCCAGCAGCCGCGGTTCTTGGGATAATGAAAAACTGTTTTTT	CASSRGSWDNEKLFF
NA	TRBV3-1	TRBJ2-3	NA	TGTGCCAGCAGCCCCCAGGGAGAAGGCGGTACGCAGTATTTT	CASSPQGEGGTQYF
TRBD1	TRBV5-1	TRBJ2-5	few	TGCGCCAGAACGAGTTGGGGGACAGACCCTCAAGAGACCCAGTACTTC	CARTSWGTDPQETQYF
NA	TRBV7-9	TRBJ1-6	NA	TGTGCCAGCAGCTTCTACGTTTCTAATTCACCCCTCCACTTT	CASSFYVSNSPLHF
TRBD1	TRBV5-1	TRBJ2-3	many	TGCGCCAGCAGCGCGGGACAGGATTTCACAGATACGCAGTATTTT	CASSAGQDFTDTQYF
NA	TRBV6-5	TRBJ2-3	many	TGTGCCAGCTACGGGGGAGGCACAGATACGCAGTATTTT	CASYGGGTDTQYF
NA	TRBV5-1	TRBJ1-2	few	TGCGCCAGCAGCTTCAGCGGGGACTATGGCTACACCTTC	CASSFSGDYGYTF
TRBD1	TRBV2	TRBJ1-1	NA	TGTGCCACCCTCGGGACTAAGCGGCCATTGACAGGGGTCGAGGGCACTGAAGCTTTCTTT	CATLGTKRPLTGVEGTEAFF
NA	TRBV3-1	TRBJ2-3	many	TGTGCCAGCAGCCAAGTGGCCAGCCAAGGAGGTGCAGATACGCAGTATTTT	CASSQVASQGGADTQYF
NA	TRBV5-1	TRBJ2-1	few	TGCGCCAGCAGCTTGCCCCCTTTACTAGATAATGAGCAGTTCTTC	CASSLPPLLDNEQFF
NA	TRBV15	TRBJ2-6	few	TGTGCCACCAGCATGGACGGAGACTCTGGGGCCAACGTCCTGACTTTC	CATSMDGDSGANVLTF
NA	TRBV20-1	TRBJ2-3	few	TGCAGTGCTAGAGTTTCGGTCACAGATACGCAGTATTTT	CSARVSVTDTQYF